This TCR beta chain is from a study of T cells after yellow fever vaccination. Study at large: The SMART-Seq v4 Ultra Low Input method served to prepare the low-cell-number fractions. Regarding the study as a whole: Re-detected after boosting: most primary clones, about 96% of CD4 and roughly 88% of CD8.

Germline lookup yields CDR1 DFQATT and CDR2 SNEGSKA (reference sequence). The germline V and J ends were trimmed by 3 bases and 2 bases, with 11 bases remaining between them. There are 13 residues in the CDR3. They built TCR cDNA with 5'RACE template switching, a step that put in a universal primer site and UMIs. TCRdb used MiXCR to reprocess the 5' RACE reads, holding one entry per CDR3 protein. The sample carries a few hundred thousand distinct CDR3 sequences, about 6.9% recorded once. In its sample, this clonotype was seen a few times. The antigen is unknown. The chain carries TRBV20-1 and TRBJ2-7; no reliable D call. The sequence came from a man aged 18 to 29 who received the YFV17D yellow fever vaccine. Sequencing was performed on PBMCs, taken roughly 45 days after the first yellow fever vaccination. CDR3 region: CSARDHGTYEQYF. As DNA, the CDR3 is TGCAGTGCTAGGGACCACGGAACCTACGAGCAGTACTTC.